This T cell receptor (beta chain) was documented in a study of cytomegalovirus exposure and HLA in healthy donors. About this clone: Its antigen remains unknown.

A multiplex PCR was run with 60 Vbeta primers and 13 Jbeta primers. In the original workflow: Later, an analysis found roughly 80 million unique TCR beta chains, and around 12 million of these were shared. Generated by immunoSEQ multiplex PCR, the TCRdb table keeps only in-frame clones and is missing some. The V and J calls and clone size come from that table; D and trimming were worked out from the DNA. The sample records approximately 130,000 clones, around 77% being singletons. The V gene's germline CDR1 is MDHEN and CDR2 SYDVKM. V lost 5 bases to trimming and J lost 5 bases, with 19 bases between them. This CDR3 is built from 16 residues. Study-wide results and caveats: When analyzed later, the rates of TCR association showed variation by HLA locus, with DRB1 the most and HLA-C the fewest. Further analysis was carried out later, and it showed several of the most significant clusters appearing linked to common viral pathogens. Reports showed the classifier diagnosing cytomegalovirus status with high specificity and sensitivity.

Sequencing was carried out using PBMCs. The V gene is TRBV28, the J gene TRBJ2-1; D might be TRBD2 (6 bases). The receptor was derived from a man aged 50 to 59 in good health and CMV-seronegative. CDR3 amino acids: CASSSRAEGLNNEQFF. In DNA form, the CDR3 reads TGTGCCAGCAGTAGCAGGGCGGAGGGCCTCAACAATGAGCAGTTCTTC.